The present entry profiles one T cell receptor (beta chain) with its context. These data come from a study of T cell changes during pregnancy in multiple sclerosis. Clones were read by immunoSEQ multiplex PCR, and TCRdb kept only the in-frame ones, dropping some. The sample lists some 27,000 clones; about 88% were seen once. Germline V gene sequence: CDR1 SGHDT, CDR2 YYEEEE. The CDR3 contains 17 residues. With 1 base clipped from V and 1 base from J, the junction kept 9 bases outside the gene matches. This receptor was taken from a female donor with multiple sclerosis, enrolled in a pregnancy study. Sequences were derived from CD8+ T cells from peripheral blood mononuclear cells, sampled before pregnancy. The chain combines TRBV5-6 with TRBJ2-3; 7 nucleotides match TRBD1. The DNA for the CDR3 is TGTGCCAGCAGCTTGTGGTTCACAGGGGCCCGCACAGATACGCAGTATTTT. It codes for CASSLWFTGARTDTQYF.